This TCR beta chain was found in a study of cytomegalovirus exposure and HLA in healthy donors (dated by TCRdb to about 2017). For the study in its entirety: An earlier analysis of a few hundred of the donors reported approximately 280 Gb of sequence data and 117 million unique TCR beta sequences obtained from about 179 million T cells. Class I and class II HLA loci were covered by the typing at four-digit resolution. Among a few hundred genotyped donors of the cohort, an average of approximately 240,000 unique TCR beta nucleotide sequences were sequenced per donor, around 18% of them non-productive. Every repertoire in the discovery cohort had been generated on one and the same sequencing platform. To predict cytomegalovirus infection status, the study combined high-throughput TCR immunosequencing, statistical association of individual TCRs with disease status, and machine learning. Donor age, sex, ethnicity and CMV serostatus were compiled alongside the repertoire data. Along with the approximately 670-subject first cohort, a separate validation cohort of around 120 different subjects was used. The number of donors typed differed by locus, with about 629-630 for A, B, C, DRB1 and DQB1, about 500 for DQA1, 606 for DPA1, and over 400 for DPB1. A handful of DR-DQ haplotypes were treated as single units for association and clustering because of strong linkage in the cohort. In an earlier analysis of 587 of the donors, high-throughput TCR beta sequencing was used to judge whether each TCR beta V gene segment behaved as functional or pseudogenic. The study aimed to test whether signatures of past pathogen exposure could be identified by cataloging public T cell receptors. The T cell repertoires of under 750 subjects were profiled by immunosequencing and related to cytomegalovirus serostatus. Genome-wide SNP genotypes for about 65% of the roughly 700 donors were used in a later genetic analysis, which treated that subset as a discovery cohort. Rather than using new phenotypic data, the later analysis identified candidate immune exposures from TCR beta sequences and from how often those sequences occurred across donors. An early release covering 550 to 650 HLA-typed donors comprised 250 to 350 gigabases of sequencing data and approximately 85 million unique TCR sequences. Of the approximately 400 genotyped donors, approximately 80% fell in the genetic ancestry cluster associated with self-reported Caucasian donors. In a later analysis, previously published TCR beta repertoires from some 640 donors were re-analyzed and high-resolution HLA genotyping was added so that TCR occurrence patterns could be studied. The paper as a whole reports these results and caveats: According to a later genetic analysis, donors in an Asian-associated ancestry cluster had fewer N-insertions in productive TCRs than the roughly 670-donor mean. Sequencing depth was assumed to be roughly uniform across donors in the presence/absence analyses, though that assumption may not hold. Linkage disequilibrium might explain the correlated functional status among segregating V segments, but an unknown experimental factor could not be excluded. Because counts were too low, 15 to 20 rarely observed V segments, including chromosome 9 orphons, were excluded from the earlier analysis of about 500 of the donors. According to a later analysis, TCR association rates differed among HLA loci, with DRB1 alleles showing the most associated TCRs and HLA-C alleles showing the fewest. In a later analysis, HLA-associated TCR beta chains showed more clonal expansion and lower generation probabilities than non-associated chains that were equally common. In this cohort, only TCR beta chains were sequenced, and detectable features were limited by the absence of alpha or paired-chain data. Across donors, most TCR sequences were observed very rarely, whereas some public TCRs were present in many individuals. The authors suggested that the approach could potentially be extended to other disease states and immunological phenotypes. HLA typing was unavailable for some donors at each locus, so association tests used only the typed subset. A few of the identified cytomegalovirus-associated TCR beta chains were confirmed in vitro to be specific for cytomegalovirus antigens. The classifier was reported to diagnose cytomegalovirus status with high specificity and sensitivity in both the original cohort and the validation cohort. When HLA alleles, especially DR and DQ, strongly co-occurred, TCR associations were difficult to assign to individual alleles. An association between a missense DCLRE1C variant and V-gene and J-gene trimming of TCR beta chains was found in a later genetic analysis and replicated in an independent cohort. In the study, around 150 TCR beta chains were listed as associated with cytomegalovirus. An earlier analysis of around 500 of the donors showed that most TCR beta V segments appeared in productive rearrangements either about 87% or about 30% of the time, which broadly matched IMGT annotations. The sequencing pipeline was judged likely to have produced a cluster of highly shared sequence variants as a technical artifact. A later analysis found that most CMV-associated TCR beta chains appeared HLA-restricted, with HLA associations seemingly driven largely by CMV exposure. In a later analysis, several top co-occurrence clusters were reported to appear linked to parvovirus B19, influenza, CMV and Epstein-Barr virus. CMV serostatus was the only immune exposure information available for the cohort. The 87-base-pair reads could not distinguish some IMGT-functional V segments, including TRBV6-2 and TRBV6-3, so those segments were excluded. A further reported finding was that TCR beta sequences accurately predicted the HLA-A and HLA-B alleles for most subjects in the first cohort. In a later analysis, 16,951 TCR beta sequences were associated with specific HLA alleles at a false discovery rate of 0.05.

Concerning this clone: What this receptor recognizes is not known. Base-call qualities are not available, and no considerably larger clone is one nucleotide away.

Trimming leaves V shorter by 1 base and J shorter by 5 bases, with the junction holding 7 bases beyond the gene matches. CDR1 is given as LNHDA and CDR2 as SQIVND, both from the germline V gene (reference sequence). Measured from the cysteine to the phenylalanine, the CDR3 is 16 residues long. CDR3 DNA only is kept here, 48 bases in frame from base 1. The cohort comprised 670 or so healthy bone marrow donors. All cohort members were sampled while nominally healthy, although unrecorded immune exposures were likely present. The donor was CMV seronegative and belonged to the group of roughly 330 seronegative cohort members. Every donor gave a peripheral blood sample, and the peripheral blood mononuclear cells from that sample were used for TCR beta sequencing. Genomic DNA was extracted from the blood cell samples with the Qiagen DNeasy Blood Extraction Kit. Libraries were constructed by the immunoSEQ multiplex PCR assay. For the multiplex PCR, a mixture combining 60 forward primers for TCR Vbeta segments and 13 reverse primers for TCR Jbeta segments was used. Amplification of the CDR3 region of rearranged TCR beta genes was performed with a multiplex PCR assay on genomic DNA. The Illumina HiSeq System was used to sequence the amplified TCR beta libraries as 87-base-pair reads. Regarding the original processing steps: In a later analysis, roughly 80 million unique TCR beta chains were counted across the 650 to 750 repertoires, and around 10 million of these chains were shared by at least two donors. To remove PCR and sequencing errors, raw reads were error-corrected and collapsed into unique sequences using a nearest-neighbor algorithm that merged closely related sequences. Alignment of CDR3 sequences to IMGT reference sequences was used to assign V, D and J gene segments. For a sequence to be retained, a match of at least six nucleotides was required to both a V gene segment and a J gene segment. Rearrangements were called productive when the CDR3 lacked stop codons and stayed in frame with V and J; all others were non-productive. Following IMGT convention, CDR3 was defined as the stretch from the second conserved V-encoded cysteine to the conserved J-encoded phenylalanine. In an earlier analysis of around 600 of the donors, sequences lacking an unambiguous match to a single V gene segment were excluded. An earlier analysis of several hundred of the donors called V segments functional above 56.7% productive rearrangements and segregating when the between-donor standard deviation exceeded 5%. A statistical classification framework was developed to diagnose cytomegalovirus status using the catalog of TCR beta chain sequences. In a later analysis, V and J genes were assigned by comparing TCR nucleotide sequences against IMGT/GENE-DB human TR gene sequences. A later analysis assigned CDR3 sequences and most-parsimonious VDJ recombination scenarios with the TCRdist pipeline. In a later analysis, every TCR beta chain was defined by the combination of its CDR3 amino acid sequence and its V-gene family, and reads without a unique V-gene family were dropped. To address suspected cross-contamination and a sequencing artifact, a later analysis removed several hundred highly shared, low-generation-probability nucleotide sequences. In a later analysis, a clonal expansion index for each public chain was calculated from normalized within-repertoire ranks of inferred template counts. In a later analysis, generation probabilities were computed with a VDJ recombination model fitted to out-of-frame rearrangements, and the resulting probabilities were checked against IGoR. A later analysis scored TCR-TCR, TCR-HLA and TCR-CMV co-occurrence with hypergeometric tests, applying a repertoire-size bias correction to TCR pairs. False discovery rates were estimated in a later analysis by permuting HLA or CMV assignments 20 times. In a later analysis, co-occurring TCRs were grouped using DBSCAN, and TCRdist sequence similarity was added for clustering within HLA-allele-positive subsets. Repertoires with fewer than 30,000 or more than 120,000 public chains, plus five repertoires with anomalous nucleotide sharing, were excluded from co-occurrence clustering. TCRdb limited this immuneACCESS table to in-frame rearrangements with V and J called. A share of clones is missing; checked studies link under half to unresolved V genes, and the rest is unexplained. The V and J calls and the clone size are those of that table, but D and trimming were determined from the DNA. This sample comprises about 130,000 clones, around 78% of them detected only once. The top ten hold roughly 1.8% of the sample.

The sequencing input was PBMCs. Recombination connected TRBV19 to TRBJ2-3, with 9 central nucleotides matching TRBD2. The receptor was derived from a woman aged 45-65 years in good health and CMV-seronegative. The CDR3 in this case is CASSIVLAGVGDTQYF. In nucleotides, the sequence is TGTGCCAGTAGTATAGTATTAGCGGGAGTGGGAGATACGCAGTATTTT.